The entry below describes one T cell receptor beta chain. This entry belongs to a study of blood T cell repertoires in COVID-19. Study-level background: The analysed material was cDNA or gDNA that came from T cells, B-cell-depleted T cells, or PBMCs.

In germline, CDR1 is MNHEY, CDR2 SVGAGI. This CDR3 has 14 amino acids. V was shortened by 0 bases and J by 7 bases, with 7 bases between the two germline ends. Methods used by the authors: Amplification of reference gene primers was used by the study to estimate nucleated cell counts. Assay used: immunoSEQ multiplex PCR; TCRdb lists only in-frame clones, some missing. For V, J and clone size, that table is used; D and trimming come from the DNA. The sample shows over 200,000 clones, under 85% of them seen only once. The V and J genes are TRBV6-5 and TRBJ1-6, with D unclear. The sequencing sample was made of peripheral blood. This clonotype originated in a woman younger than 45 with COVID-19, enrolled during active disease. In DNA form, the CDR3 reads TGTGCCAGCAGTTACTCGAACTCAAATTCACCCCTCCACTTT. Translated: CASSYSNSNSPLHF.